The 21 T cell receptor beta chains reported below all come from one sample, sequenced in a study of blood T cell repertoires in COVID-19. Assay: immunoSEQ multiplex PCR; the TCRdb copy retains only in-frame clones and omits some. The top ten clones hold roughly 15% of a sample with 85,000 to 130,000 clones, approximately 87% of them seen once. Material: peripheral blood. All receptors come from a man aged 45-65 years with acute or convalescent COVID-19.

The V gene is TRBV6-2 or TRBV6-3, the J gene TRBJ2-2, with TRBD2 as a possible D gene (5 bases). V was pared by 0 bases and J by 8 bases, with 10 bases between. This CDR3 comprises 14 residues. The germline V gene encodes CDR1 MNHEY and CDR2 SVGEGT. The CDR3 DNA reads as TGTGCCAGCAGTTACTCGAGCGGTATTGGGGAGCTGTTTTTT. This codes for CASSYSSGIGELFF.

The rearrangement joins TRBV2 to TRBJ1-2; 7 positions agree with TRBD1. CDR3 length equals 13 residues. Germline-derived CDR1 and CDR2 are SNHLY and FYNNEI. After removal of 5 bases from V and 7 bases from J, the junction contained 7 bases not matched to a gene. CDR3 sequence (DNA): TGTGCCAGCAGTCTACAGGGGCAGTTTGGCTACACCTTC. Translated, it gives CASSLQGQFGYTF.

CDR3 loop: CASSLDRGNEKLFF. DNA for the CDR3: TGTGCCAGCAGCTTAGACAGGGGTAATGAAAAACTGTTTTTT. This chain links TRBV7-2 with TRBJ1-4; 7 bases fit TRBD1. The CDR3 consists of 14 residues. Losses at the gene ends were 1 base for V and 4 bases for J; bases not matched to a gene: 0. The germline V gene encodes CDR1 SGHTA and CDR2 FQGNSA. The full variable domain, its missing parts supplied by reference TRBV7-2 and TRBJ1-4, is GAGVSQSPSNKVTEKGKDVELRCDPISGHTALYWYRQSLGQGLEFLIYFQGNSAPDKSGLPSDRFSAERTGGSVSTLTIQRTQQEDSAVYLCASSLDRGNEKLFFGSGTQLSVL.

This chain connects TRBV29-1 to TRBJ1-2; unclear D gene. The CDR3 length is 14 residues. CDR1 is SQVTM, CDR2 ANQGSEA, per germline. Deletions cut 1 base from V and 6 bases from J, with 15 bases between. CDR3 sequence reads: CSVEGRASRDGYTF. The CDR3 DNA reads as TGCAGCGTTGAAGGGCGGGCCAGCCGGGATGGCTACACCTTC.

This clone was seen a handful of times. The CDR3 region is CASTPRNQEKHQSYGYTF. CDR3 sequence (DNA): TGTGCCAGCACCCCCCGTAACCAGGAAAAACACCAAAGCTATGGCTACACCTTC. The gene calls are TRBV5-4 and TRBJ1-2; the D is unclear. The CDR3 length is 18 residues. The V end lost 6 bases, the J end lost 4 bases, and 28 bases lay between the germline ends. The V gene's germline CDR1 is SGHNT and CDR2 YYREEE (reference sequence).

This chain links TRBV4-2 with TRBJ2-7; the D is unclear. The CDR3 sequence is 14 residues long. Per the germline V gene, CDR1 is LGHNA and CDR2 is YNFKEQ. The V end was cut by 3 bases, the J end by 1 base, with 10 bases between. The DNA for the CDR3 is TGTGCCAGCAGCCAGGCCCTGAGGTCCTACGAGCAGTACTTC. It codes for CASSQALRSYEQYF.

CDR3 in amino acids: CASRVDRVLREQYF. The CDR3 coding sequence is TGTGCCAGCAGGGTTGACAGGGTGTTGCGCGAGCAGTACTTC. This rearrangement joins TRBV6-5 to TRBJ2-7; 7 nucleotides line up with TRBD1. V was pared by 6 bases and J by 6 bases, with 11 bases of the junction left unmatched. There are 14 residues in the CDR3. Per germline, CDR1 MNHEY and CDR2 SVGAGI.

V gene TRBV11-2 combines with J gene TRBJ1-5; 12 nucleotides align to TRBD1. Germline assignment: CDR1 SGHAT and CDR2 FQNNGV. Germline trimming cut 5 bases from V and 4 bases from J; bases unmatched to any gene: 3. This CDR3 is built from 15 residues. This CDR3 reads CASSGDRGLNQPQHF. The CDR3 DNA reads TGTGCCAGCAGCGGGGACAGGGGGCTAAATCAGCCCCAGCATTTT.

The genes are TRBV29-1 and TRBJ1-6; no reliable D call. Germline lookup yields CDR1 SQVTM and CDR2 ANQGSEA. Trimming pared 7 bases from V and 7 bases from J, leaving 17 bases between. The CDR3 has 14 residues. In DNA form, the CDR3 reads TGCAGCGCCGCAACCCAGGATCCGAATTCACCCCTCCACTTT. As protein: CSAATQDPNSPLHF.

This chain links TRBV3-1 (or the pseudogene TRBV3-2) with TRBJ2-1, with D possibly matching TRBD1 (6 bases). The CDR3 consists of 14 residues. Germline assignment: CDR1 LGHDT and CDR2 YNNKEL (reference sequence). V was pared by 1 base and J by 9 bases, with 13 bases between. CDR3 DNA sequence: TGTGCCAGCAGCCAAGGGGGGCCCCAAGGTGAGCAGTTCTTC. Translation gives CASSQGGPQGEQFF.

The chain uses TRBV6-1 and TRBJ2-5, with D maybe TRBD2 (5 bases). The CDR3 has 16 amino acids. Germline loops: CDR1 MNHNS, CDR2 SASEGT. V dropped 2 bases and J dropped 2 bases, with 15 bases sitting between them. The CDR3 sequence is CASSELAGPTQETQYF. CDR3 sequence (DNA): TGTGCCAGCAGTGAATTGGCGGGCCCCACTCAAGAGACCCAGTACTTC.

The V call is TRBV6-5, the J call TRBJ1-2; possible D gene TRBD1, 5 bases. The CDR3 is made up of 15 amino acids. CDR1 is MNHEY, CDR2 SVGAGI, per germline. V gave up 2 bases and J gave up 3 bases, with 13 bases separating them. CDR3 in amino acids: CASSYNGGGDYGYTF. The CDR3 DNA is TGTGCCAGCAGTTACAATGGGGGAGGAGACTATGGCTACACCTTC.

This clone was picked up a small number of times. V usage is TRBV28 and J usage is TRBJ2-1; D perhaps matches TRBD2 (5 bases). This CDR3 spans 13 amino acids. Germline-derived CDR1 and CDR2 are MDHEN and SYDVKM. V was shortened by 7 bases and J by 6 bases, with 13 bases between the two germline ends. As DNA, the CDR3 is TGTGCCAGCACCATATCGGGGTTCAATGAGCAGTTCTTC. Translation: CASTISGFNEQFF.

V gene TRBV19 combines with J gene TRBJ2-3; D possibly corresponds to TRBD2 (6 bases). The germline CDR1 and CDR2 sequences are LNHDA and SQIVND (reference sequence). The CDR3 spans 17 residues. V was pared by 1 base and J by 1 base, with 15 bases between. The CDR3: CASSIGSGPGGTDTQYF. The DNA for the CDR3 is TGTGCCAGTAGTATAGGCTCGGGACCGGGGGGCACAGATACGCAGTATTTT.

The J gene is TRBJ1-3, the V gene TRBV6-5, with a weak D call TRBD1 (5 bases). The CDR3 sequence is 13 residues long. Trimming shortened V by 8 bases and J by 1 base, and 9 bases separated the two germline ends. Germline loops: CDR1 MNHEY, CDR2 SVGAGI. The CDR3 DNA follows: TGTGCCAGCTTAGGGGTGTCTGGAAACACCATATATTTT. This translates into CASLGVSGNTIYF.

This clone has at least ten counts. At the DNA level, this CDR3 is encoded by other sequences in the same sample as well. The chain employs TRBV18 and TRBJ2-7, with 10 bases matching TRBD1. With 0 bases clipped from V and 3 bases from J, the junction kept 5 bases outside the gene matches. Germline CDR1 reads KGHSH; CDR2 reads LQKENI. The CDR3 covers 16 residues. CDR3 sequence: CASSPPGTGVLYEQYF. The CDR3 DNA reads TGTGCCAGCTCACCACCCGGGACAGGGGTCCTCTACGAGCAGTACTTC. Supplemented by reference TRBV18 and TRBJ2-7, the full variable domain reads NAGVMQNPRHLVRRRGQEARLRCSPMKGHSHVYWYRQLPEEGLKFMVYLQKENIIDESGMPKERFSAEFPKEGPSILRIQQVVRGDSAAYFCASSPPGTGVLYEQYFGPGTRLTVT.

V usage is TRBV28 and J usage is TRBJ2-3; a possible D gene is TRBD2 (5 bases). From germline, CDR1 is MDHEN and CDR2 SYDVKM. Trimming removed 6 bases from V and 0 bases from J, with 16 bases in between. CDR3 length equals 16 residues. CDR3 nucleotides: TGTGCCAGCAGCCCACGGACTCGACTAAGCACAGATACGCAGTATTTT. This encodes CASSPRTRLSTDTQYF.

V usage is TRBV2 and J usage is TRBJ2-7; possible D gene TRBD1, 6 bases. Germline V gene data show CDR1 as SNHLY and CDR2 as FYNNEI. CDR3 length equals 13 residues. The V end was cut by 3 bases, the J end by 5 bases, with 11 bases between. The CDR3 protein is CASSDNRVHEQYF. CDR3 bases: TGTGCCAGCAGTGATAACAGGGTTCACGAGCAGTACTTC.

The chain carries TRBV6-1 and TRBJ2-6; tentative D call: TRBD2 (7 bases). V gave up 0 bases and J gave up 1 base, with 13 bases separating them. This CDR3 comprises 18 residues. Germline V lookup: CDR1 MNHNS, CDR2 SASEGT. The CDR3 coding sequence is TGTGCCAGCAGTGAAGCTAGGGGGGGCGCTTCTGGGGCCAACGTCCTGACTTTC. This translates into CASSEARGGASGANVLTF.

The rearrangement links TRBV18 to TRBJ1-2, with TRBD1 identical over 7 bases. Trimming cost V 3 bases and J 8 bases; bases outside gene matches: 12. CDR3 length: 15 residues. Germline loops: CDR1 KGHSH, CDR2 LQKENI. The CDR3 coding sequence is TGTGCCAGCTCACCTTCGGCTACAGGGGCGCTGGGCTACACCTTC. Its protein is CASSPSATGALGYTF.

The V and J genes are TRBV6-6 and TRBJ1-5, with 9 positions matching TRBD1. The J segment lost 3 bases and the V segment lost 3 bases, leaving 6 bases of the junction unmatched. The CDR3 spans 16 residues. Germline V gene sequence: CDR1 MNHNY, CDR2 SVGAGI (reference sequence). The CDR3 DNA reads TGTGCCAGCAGTTATCTGGGACAGGGAGACAATCAGCCCCAGCATTTT. It codes for CASSYLGQGDNQPQHF.